The rows below give T cell receptor beta chains drawn from one sample of a study of T cell repertoires in cytomegalovirus infection. TCRdb reanalysed the reads using MiXCR and keeps one entry per CDR3 protein. Of over 150,000 distinct CDR3 sequences listed, about an eighth are singletons. Material: PBMCs. Receptors were obtained from a human donor in good health (CMV status not recorded). Some clones in this sample may be carry-over from other donors' samples. The CDR3 runs from the conserved cysteine through the conserved F or W. A D gene is named only where the DNA matches it firmly. Clone size is stated in some rows and not others, as once, few, many or a class when expanded.

TRBD1	-	TRBJ2-7	TRBV12-3/TRBV12-4	14	CASSTQGGGYEQYF	TGTGCCAGCAGTACACAGGGGGGAGGCTACGAGCAGTACTTC
-	few	TRBJ2-5	TRBV2	14	CASSALGLGETQYF	TGTGCCAGCAGTGCGTTGGGGCTTGGAGAGACCCAGTACTTC
TRBD2	-	TRBJ2-3	TRBV28	14	CASNRAGDADTQYF	TGTGCCAGCAATAGAGCGGGAGACGCAGATACGCAGTATTTT
-	few	TRBJ2-5	TRBV2	15	CASSEALQVRETQYF	TGTGCCAGCAGTGAAGCCTTACAAGTCCGGGAGACCCAGTACTTC
-	many	TRBJ2-1	TRBV7-2	13	CASSLVLWVEQFF	TGTGCCAGCAGCTTAGTTCTGTGGGTTGAGCAGTTCTTC
TRBD1	few	TRBJ1-2	TRBV10-3	15	CAISERTGGGHGYTF	TGTGCCATCAGTGAGAGGACAGGGGGCGGACATGGCTACACCTTC
TRBD2	few	TRBJ2-1	TRBV6-1	16	CASSEFSGGKYNEQFF	TGTGCCAGCAGTGAATTTAGCGGGGGGAAGTACAATGAGCAGTTCTTC
-	many	TRBJ2-4	TRBV7-2	13	CASSLAGRSIQYF	TGTGCCAGCAGCTTAGCGGGGAGAAGCATTCAGTACTTC
-	few	TRBJ2-1	TRBV24-1	17	CATSDSSGTLGFNEQFF	TGTGCCACCAGTGATTCGTCAGGGACGCTTGGATTTAATGAGCAGTTCTTC
-	few	TRBJ1-4	TRBV7-9	14	CASSLQQGNEKLFF	TGTGCCAGCAGCTTACAACAGGGCAATGAAAAACTGTTTTTT
-	many	TRBJ2-7	TRBV7-8	17	CASSWTPQGTASYEQYF	TGTGCCAGCAGCTGGACCCCGCAGGGGACGGCCTCCTACGAGCAGTACTTC
TRBD2	-	TRBJ2-7	TRBV20-1	18	CSVQTVRLAETYGFEQYF	TGCAGTGTTCAAACGGTGCGACTAGCGGAAACTTACGGGTTCGAGCAGTACTTC
-	few	TRBJ1-2	TRBV29-1	11	CSVEDLGGYTF	TGCAGCGTTGAAGATCTGGGCGGCTACACCTTC
-	-	TRBJ2-6	TRBV5-6	13	CASSPGGANVLTF	TGTGCCAGCAGCCCCGGGGGGGCCAACGTCCTGACTTTC
-	-	TRBJ2-3	TRBV15	15	CATSVQGGPTDTQYF	TGTGCCACCAGCGTGCAAGGGGGGCCCACAGATACGCAGTATTTT
TRBD2	many	TRBJ2-5	TRBV7-8	16	CASSSRTSGNPETQYF	TGTGCCAGCAGCTCCCGGACTAGCGGGAACCCAGAGACCCAGTACTTC
-	many	TRBJ1-1	TRBV18	15	CASSPRQLGTTEAFF	TGTGCCAGCTCACCAAGACAGCTCGGGACCACTGAAGCTTTCTTT
-	few	TRBJ2-3	TRBV29-1	12	CSVPGRPDTQYF	TGCAGCGTTCCGGGGCGCCCAGATACGCAGTATTTT
-	-	TRBJ2-3	TRBV5-4	17	CASSLEGRGLLTDTQYF	TGTGCCAGCAGCTTGGAGGGCAGGGGCCTTCTCACAGATACGCAGTATTTT
TRBD1	few	TRBJ2-5	TRBV2	15	CASSIRTGVQETQYF	TGTGCCAGCAGTATTCGGACAGGGGTCCAAGAGACCCAGTACTTC
-	few	TRBJ2-7	TRBV6-1	10	CASSRYEQYF	TGTGCCAGCAGTAGATACGAGCAGTACTTC
TRBD2	many	TRBJ2-5	TRBV12-3/TRBV12-4	13	CASTWGEGETQYF	TGTGCCAGCACCTGGGGGGAGGGAGAGACCCAGTACTTC
TRBD2	many	TRBJ2-7	TRBV4-3	16	CASSQDRTSGIYEQYF	TGCGCCAGCAGCCAAGATCGGACTAGCGGGATCTACGAGCAGTACTTC
-	-	TRBJ2-4	TRBV11-2	15	CASTPPGGGGNIQYF	TGTGCCAGCACCCCTCCCGGGGGTGGAGGAAACATTCAGTACTTC
-	-	TRBJ2-7	TRBV3-1	15	CASSQDREGFNEQYF	TGTGCCAGCAGCCAAGATAGGGAAGGGTTCAACGAGCAGTACTTC
-	many	TRBJ1-2	TRBV11-2	13	CASSLNSYYGYTF	TGTGCCAGCAGCTTAAACAGCTACTATGGCTACACCTTC
-	many	TRBJ2-5	TRBV7-8	14	CASSLFQGGETQYF	TGTGCCAGCAGCTTATTTCAGGGGGGAGAGACCCAGTACTTC
-	-	TRBJ2-7	TRBV5-5	15	CASSPRTRTSYEQYF	TGTGCCAGCAGCCCCCGGACCAGGACGAGCTACGAGCAGTACTTC
-	few	TRBJ1-1	TRBV2	13	CAGGEAMNTEAFF	TGTGCCGGGGGTGAAGCCATGAACACTGAAGCTTTCTTT